The text below deals with one T cell receptor beta chain. This record comes from a study of T cells expressing NK-cell markers. Study background: In the group of eight sequenced donors, seven were HCMV-seropositive and one was seronegative.

The CDR3 contains 16 residues. Germline V CDR1 and CDR2: SGHKS, YYEKEE (reference sequence). As the method of synthesis, 5'RACE template switching with UMIs yielded TCR beta cDNA. TCRdb re-called the 5' RACE reads; every CDR3 protein appears as one record, without DNA. This table holds 550,000 or so distinct CDR3 sequences. Sequencing used blood T cells: a sorted CD56 or NKG2C T cell subset, CD4+ or CD8+ T cells, or bulk PBMC T cells (not recorded which). The receptor comes from a man in his late teens or twenties in good health. The chain links TRBV5-5 to TRBJ2-3; absent DNA, TCRdb's TRBD2 call cannot be checked. The CDR3 protein is CASSFPAGSSTDTQYF. Full variable domain (rest looked up from reference TRBV5-5 and TRBJ2-3): DAGVTQSPTHLIKTRGQQVTLRCSPISGHKSVSWYQQVLGQGPQFIFQYYEKEERGRGNFPDRFSARQFPNYSSELNVNALLLGDSALYLCASSFPAGSSTDTQYFGPGTRLTVL.